The present T cell receptor beta chain was sequenced within a study of blood T cells in healthy people across ages. The study, taken as a whole, reports: Greater diversity and more naive CD4+ cells were seen in long-lived donors than in aged donors.

A J-beta primer mix and a sample-barcoded 5' primer were used in a second PCR of about 7 to 12 cycles. TCRdb called the 5' RACE reads again in MiXCR, with one record for every CDR3 protein. The sample holds 380,000 or so distinct CDR3 sequences, 50% to 60% seen once. With regard to this clonotype: The antigen is unknown.

The TCR sequence derives from a man in his sixties in good health. Sequencing used blood.

CDR3 DNA sequence: TGTGCCAGCAGCTTTGGGGGCCGCCCAACTAATGAAAAACTGTTTTTT. Its protein is CASSFGGRPTNEKLFF. The chain carries TRBV7-2 and TRBJ1-4; a possible D gene is TRBD1 (6 bases). V was pared by 3 bases and J by 0 bases, with 11 bases between. This CDR3 is built from 16 residues. Germline V CDR1 and CDR2: SGHTA, FQGNSA.